The 27 T cell receptor beta chains presented below share a single source sample, sequenced in a study of T cell responses to AZD1222 COVID-19 vaccine. Measured with immunoSEQ multiplex PCR; TCRdb has only the in-frame clones, and not every one. The sample contains fewer than 150,000 clones, approximately 90% of which appear only once. The sequencing used peripheral blood, collected on day 0 of AZD1222 vaccination. The receptors originated from an adult in good health.

This clone has more than one count but fewer than ten. The sample holds other DNA sequences that translate to the same CDR3. This chain's CDR3 is CASSRGQNTEAFF. The CDR3 coding sequence is TGTGCCAGCAGTCGGGGGCAGAATACTGAAGCTTTCTTT. This rearrangement joins TRBV28 to TRBJ1-1, with TRBD1 as a possible D gene (6 bases). Germline V CDR1 and CDR2: MDHEN, SYDVKM. The CDR3 totals 13 residues. Trimming left V 5 bases short and J 5 bases short, with 12 bases between.

V is TRBV19 and J is TRBJ1-1, with D possibly matching TRBD1 (6 bases). The germline V and J ends were trimmed by 0 bases and 1 base, with 15 bases remaining between them. CDR3 length: 17 amino acids. Germline CDR1 LNHDA, CDR2 SQIVND (reference sequence). CDR3 amino acids: CASSIDRGPFGNTEAFF. The CDR3 DNA sequence: TGTGCCAGTAGTATAGACAGGGGACCCTTTGGGAACACTGAAGCTTTCTTT.

The V gene is TRBV6-5, the J gene TRBJ1-5, with D perhaps TRBD1 (5 bases). V was pared by 5 bases and J by 2 bases, with 13 bases between. The CDR3 is 15 amino acids. CDR1 is MNHEY and CDR2 is SVGAGI in the germline V gene. Written as DNA, the CDR3 is TGTGCCAGCAGTCCCCAGCAGGGTGGCAATCAGCCCCAGCATTTT. Amino acids: CASSPQQGGNQPQHF.

This rearrangement joins TRBV6-1 to TRBJ1-1; D remains ambiguous. The CDR3 covers 16 residues. V gave up 0 bases and J gave up 5 bases, with 16 bases separating them. Germline CDR1 is MNHNS and CDR2 is SASEGT. CDR3 amino acids: CASSEAYTGSWTEAFF. The CDR3 nucleotides are TGTGCCAGCAGTGAAGCCTACACGGGTTCATGGACTGAAGCTTTCTTT.

This clone was detected a few times. The V and J genes are TRBV6-5 and TRBJ2-7; 11 bases fit TRBD1. The CDR3 length is 16 residues. Germline-derived CDR1 and CDR2 are MNHEY and SVGAGI. Germline trimming cut 7 bases from V and 4 bases from J; bases unmatched to any gene: 12. The CDR3 nucleotides read TGTGCCAGCACCTACTCCCGGACAGGGGGCGTTTACGAGCAGTACTTC. This translates into CASTYSRTGGVYEQYF.

The V call is TRBV2, the J call TRBJ1-6; possible D gene TRBD1, 5 bases. V lost 5 bases and J lost 5, with 10 bases in between. There are 14 residues in the CDR3. Germline V CDR1 and CDR2: SNHLY, FYNNEI. CDR3 in DNA: TGTGCCAGCAGTAATGACAGAGATAATTCACCCCTCCACTTT. This codes for CASSNDRDNSPLHF.

In this sample, this clone turned up once. The chain recombines TRBV4-1 with TRBJ1-5; D call uncertain. Germline loops: CDR1 MGHRA, CDR2 YSYEKL. V dropped 0 bases and J dropped 9 bases, with 12 bases sitting between them. The CDR3 spans 14 residues. Here the CDR3 DNA reads TGCGCCAGCAGCCAAGATTTTGGGGTTCGGCCCCAGCATTTT. Translation gives CASSQDFGVRPQHF.

CDR3 sequence reads: CASSHNPLGQGANEQYF. The CDR3 bases are TGCGCCAGCAGCCACAATCCGTTGGGACAGGGGGCTAACGAGCAGTACTTC. This sequence joins TRBV4-1 and TRBJ2-7; 12 nucleotides agree with TRBD1. Germline-derived CDR1 and CDR2 are MGHRA and YSYEKL. This CDR3 has 17 residues. Unmatched junction bases numbered 11, after V lost 3 bases and J lost 5 bases.

The rearrangement joins TRBV5-4 to TRBJ2-2; TRBD1 agrees at 9 bases. The CDR3 runs 14 residues. V dropped 4 bases and J dropped 6; count of bases not matched to a gene: 4. CDR1 SGHNT and CDR2 YYREEE come from the germline V gene (reference sequence). The CDR3 DNA follows: TGTGCCAGCAGCGCGGGACAGGGCTCCGGGGAGCTGTTTTTT. Translated: CASSAGQGSGELFF. Supplemented by reference TRBV5-4 and TRBJ2-2, the full variable domain reads ETGVTQSPTHLIKTRGQQVTLRCSSQSGHNTVSWYQQALGQGPQFIFQYYREEENGRGNFPPRFSGLQFPNYSSELNVNALELDDSALYLCASSAGQGSGELFFGEGSRLTVL.

The gene calls are TRBV5-1 and TRBJ2-1; D gene unclear. CDR3 size: 13 residues. Trimming removed 0 bases from V and 15 bases from J, with 16 bases in between. Per germline, CDR1 SGHRS and CDR2 YFSETQ. This CDR3 reads CASSLDTPPLWFF. DNA of the CDR3: TGCGCCAGCAGCTTGGATACGCCTCCTCTGTGGTTCTTC.

This clone came up a few times. The genes are TRBV7-9 and TRBJ1-3, with D unresolved. This CDR3 spans 17 amino acids. CDR1 is SEHNR, CDR2 FQNEAQ, per germline (reference sequence). With 4 bases removed from V and 6 bases from J, the gap between germline ends came to 22 bases. The CDR3 nucleotides are TGTGCCAGCAGCTCCGCGCGGGCCTTGGGCTCGGAAAACACCATATATTTT. It codes for CASSSARALGSENTIYF.

V and J are TRBV7-9 and TRBJ2-2; D assignment may be TRBD1 or TRBD2 (6 bases each). The CDR3 consists of 16 residues. V lost 5 bases and J 3 bases, leaving 16 bases between the germline ends. Germline assignment: CDR1 SEHNR and CDR2 FQNEAQ (reference sequence). The CDR3 loop reads CASSPRRGQYTGELFF. The CDR3 DNA follows: TGTGCCAGCAGCCCCAGGAGGGGACAATACACCGGGGAGCTGTTTTTT. The variable domain in full, with the rest retrieved from reference TRBV7-9 and TRBJ2-2, is DTGVSQNPRHKITKRGQNVTFRCDPISEHNRLYWYRQTLGQGPEFLTYFQNEAQLEKSRLLSDRFSAERPKGSFSTLEIQRTEQGDSAMYLCASSPRRGQYTGELFFGEGSRLTVL.

The J gene is TRBJ2-5, the V gene TRBV2; D remains ambiguous. The germline V gene encodes CDR1 SNHLY and CDR2 FYNNEI. CDR3 length equals 13 residues. The germline V and J ends were trimmed by 7 bases and 5 bases, with 14 bases remaining between them. The CDR3 reads CASTVGTIETQYF. CDR3 DNA sequence: TGTGCCAGCACCGTCGGTACGATTGAGACCCAGTACTTC.

The chain carries TRBV29-1 and TRBJ2-7; D may be TRBD1 (6 bases). Germline V gives CDR1 SQVTM, CDR2 ANQGSEA. The CDR3 contains 14 residues. V gave up 7 bases and J gave up 2 bases, with 18 bases separating them. The CDR3 region is CSAIGRDTTYEQYF. CDR3 sequence (DNA): TGCAGCGCAATCGGCCGGGACACCACCTACGAGCAGTACTTC.

This sequence joins TRBV5-1 and TRBJ2-3, with 14 positions matching TRBD2. V trimming: 4 bases; J trimming: 3 bases; junction bases outside the gene matches: 13. Germline lookup yields CDR1 SGHRS and CDR2 YFSETQ. The CDR3 consists of 19 residues. In DNA, the CDR3 is TGCGCCAGCAGCCCGGGACTAGCGGGGGCCCCGCGGGGGACAGATACGCAGTATTTT. Residues: CASSPGLAGAPRGTDTQYF.

The V gene is TRBV27, the J gene TRBJ1-2; D might be TRBD1 (5 bases). The germline V and J ends were trimmed by 4 bases and 8 bases, with 20 bases remaining between them. Germline CDR1 MNHEY, CDR2 SMNVEV (reference sequence). The CDR3 extends over 15 amino acids. The CDR3 is CASSYSGAPSGGYTF. As DNA, the CDR3 is TGTGCCAGCAGTTACTCCGGGGCCCCAAGTGGAGGCTACACCTTC.

The chain has TRBV7-2 and TRBJ2-2; D is perhaps TRBD1 (5 bases). The CDR3 loop spans 15 amino acids. Germline V CDR1 and CDR2: SGHTA, FQGNSA. Trimming took off 5 bases at V and 8 bases at J, with 18 bases between the two ends. CDR3 residues: CASSALSRGGGELFF. For the CDR3, the DNA is TGTGCCAGCAGCGCCCTTTCAAGGGGTGGAGGGGAGCTGTTTTTT.

The chain employs TRBV13 and TRBJ2-7; 9 bases map to TRBD2. The V gene end was trimmed by 6 bases and the J gene end by 3 bases; junction bases not matched to a gene: 3. The CDR3 is 13 residues long. Germline V CDR1 and CDR2: PRHDT, FYEKMQ (reference sequence). DNA of the CDR3: TGTGCCAGCAGGACAGCGGGAGGCTACGAGCAGTACTTC. Amino acids: CASRTAGGYEQYF.

The rearrangement uses TRBV7-8 and TRBJ1-6; D uncertain. V gave up 3 bases and J gave up 0 bases, with 12 bases separating them. Germline lookup yields CDR1 SGHVS and CDR2 FQNEAQ. There are 17 residues in the CDR3. The CDR3 nucleotides read TGTGCCAGCAGCTTTCCGGGTTCCAGCTCCTATAATTCACCCCTCCACTTT. This codes for CASSFPGSSSYNSPLHF.

The CDR3 loop is CASSLGSATGPGDTQYF. DNA of the CDR3: TGTGCCAGCAGCTTAGGGTCCGCAACGGGGCCGGGGGATACGCAGTATTTT. The rearrangement joins TRBV7-9 to TRBJ2-3; D possibly uses TRBD1 or TRBD2 (5 bases each). The CDR3 is 17 amino acids. Germline loops: CDR1 SEHNR, CDR2 FQNEAQ (reference sequence). Trimming took 1 base from V and 6 from J, leaving 20 bases between them.

This chain uses TRBV3-1 (or the pseudogene TRBV3-2) with TRBJ2-7; 8 nucleotides agree with TRBD2. V trimming: 4 bases; J trimming: 2 bases; junction bases outside the gene matches: 4. CDR3 length: 14 residues. Per the germline V gene, CDR1 is LGHDT and CDR2 is YNNKEL (reference sequence). The CDR3 reads CASSLSGAAYEQYF. The CDR3 nucleotides read TGTGCCAGCAGCCTTAGCGGGGCTGCCTACGAGCAGTACTTC.

The chain carries TRBV2 and TRBJ1-2, with TRBD1 matching over 9 bases. The trim removed 4 bases at V and 4 bases at J, leaving 7 bases unmatched. The CDR3 spans 15 residues. From germline, CDR1 is SNHLY and CDR2 FYNNEI. The CDR3 DNA reads TGTGCCAGCAGTGCAGAGACAGGGGGTTTCTATGGCTACACCTTC. Translating it yields CASSAETGGFYGYTF. Looking up the rest from reference TRBV2 and TRBJ1-2 gives the full variable domain: EPEVTQTPSHQVTQMGQEVILRCVPISNHLYFYWYRQILGQKVEFLVSFYNNEISEKSEIFDDQFSVERPDGSNFTLKIRSTKLEDSAMYFCASSAETGGFYGYTFGSGTRLTVV.

The genes are TRBV6-5 and TRBJ1-1, with TRBD1 matching over 7 bases. Germline V gene lookup returns CDR1 MNHEY and CDR2 SVGAGI. V shed 6 bases and J 1 base; nucleotides not matched to a gene: 5. This CDR3 has 14 residues. The CDR3 DNA reads as TGTGCCAGCAGCCGACAGGGAAGGAACACTGAAGCTTTCTTT. It yields the protein CASSRQGRNTEAFF.

The genes are TRBV25-1 and TRBJ2-1, with TRBD2 matching over 7 bases. The junction had 2 bases not matched to a gene; V was cut back by 6 bases and J by 9 bases. This CDR3 region has 11 residues. Germline V lookup: CDR1 MGHDK, CDR2 SYGVNS. The CDR3 region has the DNA TGTGCCAGCAGCCCTAGCGGTGAGCAGTTCTTC. As protein: CASSPSGEQFF.

In this sample, this clone turned up a few times. The chain links TRBV10-3 to TRBJ2-3; D uncertain. The V gene lost 1 base and the J gene lost 0 bases, with 11 bases spanning the gap. The germline V gene has CDR1 ENHRY and CDR2 SYGVKD. The length of the CDR3 is 16 residues. The CDR3 loop is CAISELARASTDTQYF. The CDR3 nucleotides are TGTGCCATCAGTGAGTTGGCCCGTGCTAGCACAGATACGCAGTATTTT.

This chain connects TRBV4-1 to TRBJ2-1, with D possibly matching TRBD2 (5 bases). V lost 1 base to trimming and J lost 6 bases, with 10 bases between them. Germline loops: CDR1 MGHRA, CDR2 YSYEKL. There are 14 residues in the CDR3. The CDR3 region has the DNA TGCGCCAGCAGCCAAGCTGGACTCTCCAATGAGCAGTTCTTC. Its protein is CASSQAGLSNEQFF.

The rearrangement joins TRBV6-6 to TRBJ1-2, with a possible D match to TRBD1 (6 bases). CDR3 length equals 14 residues. Germline values: CDR1 MNHNY, CDR2 SVGAGI (reference sequence). V shed 6 bases and J shed 3 bases, with 14 bases lying between them. The CDR3 spells CASRRTGSDYGYTF. CDR3 in DNA: TGTGCCAGCAGGCGCACAGGGTCGGACTATGGCTACACCTTC.